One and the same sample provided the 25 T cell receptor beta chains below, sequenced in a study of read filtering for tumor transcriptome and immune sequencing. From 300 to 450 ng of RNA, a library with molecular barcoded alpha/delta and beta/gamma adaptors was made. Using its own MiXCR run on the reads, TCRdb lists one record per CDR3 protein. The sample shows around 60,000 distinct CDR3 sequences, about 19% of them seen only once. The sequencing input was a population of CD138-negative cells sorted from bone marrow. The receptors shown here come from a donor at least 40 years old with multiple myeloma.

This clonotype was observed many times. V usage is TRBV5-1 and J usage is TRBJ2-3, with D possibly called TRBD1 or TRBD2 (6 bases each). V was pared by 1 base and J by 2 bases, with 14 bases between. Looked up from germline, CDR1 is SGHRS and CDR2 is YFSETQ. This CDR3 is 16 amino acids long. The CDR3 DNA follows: TGCGCCAGCAGCTTGCTTTCCGGGGGCTCCACAGATACGCAGTATTTT. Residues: CASSLLSGGSTDTQYF. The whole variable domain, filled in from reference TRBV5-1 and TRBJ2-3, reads KAGVTQTPRYLIKTRGQQVTLSCSPISGHRSVSWYQQTPGQGLQFLFEYFSETQRNKGNFPGRFSGRQFSNSRSEMNVSTLELGDSALYLCASSLLSGGSTDTQYFGPGTRLTVL.

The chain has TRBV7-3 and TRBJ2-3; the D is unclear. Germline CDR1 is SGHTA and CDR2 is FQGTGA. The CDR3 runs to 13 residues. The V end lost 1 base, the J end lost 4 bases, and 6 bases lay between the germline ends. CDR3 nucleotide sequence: TGTGCCAGCAGCTTAAGAAGGTCAGATACGCAGTATTTT. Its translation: CASSLRRSDTQYF.

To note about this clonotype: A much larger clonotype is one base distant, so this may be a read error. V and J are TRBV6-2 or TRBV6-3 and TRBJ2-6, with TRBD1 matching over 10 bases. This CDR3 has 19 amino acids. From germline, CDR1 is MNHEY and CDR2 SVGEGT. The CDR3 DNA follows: TGTGCCGGCAGGGGCTTCCCGGGACAGGGGAAGTCAGGGGCCAACGTCCTGACTTTC. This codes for CAGRGFPGQGKSGANVLTF.

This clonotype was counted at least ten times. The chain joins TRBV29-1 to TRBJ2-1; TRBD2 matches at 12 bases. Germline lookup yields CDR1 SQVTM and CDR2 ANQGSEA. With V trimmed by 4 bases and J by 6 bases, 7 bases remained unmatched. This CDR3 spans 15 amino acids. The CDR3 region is CSVGRLAGGPNEQFF. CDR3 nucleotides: TGCAGCGTTGGTAGGCTAGCGGGGGGGCCCAATGAGCAGTTCTTC.

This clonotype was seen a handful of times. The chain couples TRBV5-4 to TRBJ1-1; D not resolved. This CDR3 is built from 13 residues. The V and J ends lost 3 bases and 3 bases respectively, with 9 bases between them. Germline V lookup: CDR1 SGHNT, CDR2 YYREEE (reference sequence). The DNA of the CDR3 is TGTGCCAGCAGCTCCACAGTGTACACTGAAGCTTTCTTT. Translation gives CASSSTVYTEAFF.

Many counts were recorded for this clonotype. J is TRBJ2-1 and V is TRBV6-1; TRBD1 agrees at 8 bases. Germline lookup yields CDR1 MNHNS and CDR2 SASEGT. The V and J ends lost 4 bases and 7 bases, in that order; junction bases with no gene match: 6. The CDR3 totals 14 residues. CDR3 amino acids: CASSVAGGVNEQFF. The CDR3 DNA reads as TGTGCCAGCAGTGTGGCAGGGGGCGTAAATGAGCAGTTCTTC.

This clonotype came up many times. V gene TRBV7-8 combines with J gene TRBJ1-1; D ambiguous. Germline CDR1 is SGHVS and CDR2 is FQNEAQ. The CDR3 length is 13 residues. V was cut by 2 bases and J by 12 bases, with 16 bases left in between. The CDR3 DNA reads TGTGCCAGCAGCTTACAAATGTGGTCAGACCCTTTCTTT. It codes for CASSLQMWSDPFF.

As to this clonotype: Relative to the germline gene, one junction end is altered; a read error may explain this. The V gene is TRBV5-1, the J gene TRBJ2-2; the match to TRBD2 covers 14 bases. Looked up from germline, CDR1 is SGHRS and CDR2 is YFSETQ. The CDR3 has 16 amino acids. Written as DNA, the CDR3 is TGCGCCAGCAGCTCGTGGACTAGCGGGAGGACCGGGGAGCTGTCTTTT. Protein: CASSSWTSGRTGELSF.

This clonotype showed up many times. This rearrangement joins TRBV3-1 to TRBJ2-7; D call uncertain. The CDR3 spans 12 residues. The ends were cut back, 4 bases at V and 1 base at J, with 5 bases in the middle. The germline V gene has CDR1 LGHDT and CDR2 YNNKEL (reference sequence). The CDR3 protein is CASSPLSYEQYF. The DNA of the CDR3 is TGTGCCAGCAGCCCCTTATCCTACGAGCAGTACTTC.

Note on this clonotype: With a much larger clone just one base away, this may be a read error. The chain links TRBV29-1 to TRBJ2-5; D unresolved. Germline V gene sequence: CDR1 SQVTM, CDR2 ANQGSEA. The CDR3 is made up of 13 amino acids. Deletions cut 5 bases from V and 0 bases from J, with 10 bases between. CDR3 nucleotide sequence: TGCAGCGTTCTTCACACCTACCAAGAGACCCAGTACTTC. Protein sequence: CSVLHTYQETQYF.

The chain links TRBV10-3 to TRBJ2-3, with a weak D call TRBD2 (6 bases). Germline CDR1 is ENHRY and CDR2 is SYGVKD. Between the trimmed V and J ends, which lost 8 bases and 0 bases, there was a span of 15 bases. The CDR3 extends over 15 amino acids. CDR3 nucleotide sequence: TGTGCCATCGGGCATGGAAGCGGGAGCACAGATACGCAGTATTTT. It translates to CAIGHGSGSTDTQYF.

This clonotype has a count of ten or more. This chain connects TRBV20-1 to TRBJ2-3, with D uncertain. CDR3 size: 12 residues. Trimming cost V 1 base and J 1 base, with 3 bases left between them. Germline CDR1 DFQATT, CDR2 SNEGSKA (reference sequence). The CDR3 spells CSARGGTDTQYF. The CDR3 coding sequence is TGCAGTGCTAGAGGGGGCACAGATACGCAGTATTTT.

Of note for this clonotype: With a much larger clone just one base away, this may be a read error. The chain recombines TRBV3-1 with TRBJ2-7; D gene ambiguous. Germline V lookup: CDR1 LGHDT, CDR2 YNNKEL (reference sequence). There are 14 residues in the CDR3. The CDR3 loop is CASSPGTAGRERYF. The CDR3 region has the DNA TGTGCCAGCAGCCCCGGTACCGCTGGACGCGAGCGGTACTTC.

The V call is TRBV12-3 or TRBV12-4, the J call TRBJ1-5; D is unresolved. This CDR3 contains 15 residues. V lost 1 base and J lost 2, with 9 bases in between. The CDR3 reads CASSLDLGRNQPQHF. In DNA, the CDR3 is TGTGCCAGCAGTTTAGATTTGGGCCGCAATCAGCCCCAGCATTTT.

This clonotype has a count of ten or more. CDR3 bases: TGCAGTGCTAGCCCGGGGGACTTCACAGATACGCAGTATTTT. The encoded protein is CSASPGDFTDTQYF. This rearrangement joins TRBV20-1 to TRBJ2-3; D is possibly TRBD2 (6 bases). V lost 3 bases, J lost 2 bases, and 12 bases lay in between. The length of the CDR3 is 14 residues. Germline CDR1 DFQATT, CDR2 SNEGSKA (reference sequence).

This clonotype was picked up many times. The CDR3 reads CASSQGGGNEQFF. CDR3 bases: TGTGCCAGCTCCCAAGGAGGGGGGAATGAGCAGTTCTTC. This chain links TRBV18 with TRBJ2-1; either TRBD1 or TRBD2 may fit D (6 bases each). Germline assignment: CDR1 KGHSH and CDR2 LQKENI. Trimming shortened V by 6 bases and J by 7 bases, and 13 bases separated the two germline ends. This CDR3 region has 13 residues.

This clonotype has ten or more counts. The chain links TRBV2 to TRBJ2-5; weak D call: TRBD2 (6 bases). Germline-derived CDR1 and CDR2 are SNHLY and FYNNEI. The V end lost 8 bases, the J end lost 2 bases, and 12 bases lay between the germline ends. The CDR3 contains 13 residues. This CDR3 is CASVGGVQETQYF. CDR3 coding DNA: TGTGCCAGCGTTGGAGGGGTTCAAGAGACCCAGTACTTC. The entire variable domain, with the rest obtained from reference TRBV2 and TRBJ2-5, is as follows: EPEVTQTPSHQVTQMGQEVILRCVPISNHLYFYWYRQILGQKVEFLVSFYNNEISEKSEIFDDQFSVERPDGSNFTLKIRSTKLEDSAMYFCASVGGVQETQYFGPGTRLLVL.

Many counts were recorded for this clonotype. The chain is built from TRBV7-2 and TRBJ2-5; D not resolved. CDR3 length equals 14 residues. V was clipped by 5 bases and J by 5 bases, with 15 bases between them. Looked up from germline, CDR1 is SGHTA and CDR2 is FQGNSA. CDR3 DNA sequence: TGTGCCAGCAGCCCCTATCTGGTCTCGGAGACCCAGTACTTC. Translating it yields CASSPYLVSETQYF. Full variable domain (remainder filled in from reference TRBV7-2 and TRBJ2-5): GAGVSQSPSNKVTEKGKDVELRCDPISGHTALYWYRQSLGQGLEFLIYFQGNSAPDKSGLPSDRFSAERTGGSVSTLTIQRTQQEDSAVYLCASSPYLVSETQYFGPGTRLLVL.

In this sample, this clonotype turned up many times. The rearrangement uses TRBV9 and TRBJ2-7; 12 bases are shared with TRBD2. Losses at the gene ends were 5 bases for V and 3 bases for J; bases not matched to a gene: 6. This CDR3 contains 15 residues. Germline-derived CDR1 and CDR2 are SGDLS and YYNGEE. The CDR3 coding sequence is TGTGCCAGCAGTCAAGGACTAGCGGGGATCTACGAGCAGTACTTC. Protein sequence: CASSQGLAGIYEQYF.

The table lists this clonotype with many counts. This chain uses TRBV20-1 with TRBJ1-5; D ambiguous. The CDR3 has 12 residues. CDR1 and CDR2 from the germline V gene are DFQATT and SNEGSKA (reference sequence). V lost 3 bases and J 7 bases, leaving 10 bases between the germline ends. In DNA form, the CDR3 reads TGCAGTGCTAGGCGATCCGGGCAGCCCCAGCATTTT. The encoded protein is CSARRSGQPQHF.

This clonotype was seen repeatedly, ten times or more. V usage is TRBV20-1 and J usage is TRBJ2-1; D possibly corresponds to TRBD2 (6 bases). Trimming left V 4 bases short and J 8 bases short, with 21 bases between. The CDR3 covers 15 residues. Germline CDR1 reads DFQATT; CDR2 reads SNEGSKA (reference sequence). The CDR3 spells CSATRGTRASDEQFF. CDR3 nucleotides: TGCAGTGCTACCCGCGGGACTCGGGCCAGCGATGAGCAGTTCTTC.

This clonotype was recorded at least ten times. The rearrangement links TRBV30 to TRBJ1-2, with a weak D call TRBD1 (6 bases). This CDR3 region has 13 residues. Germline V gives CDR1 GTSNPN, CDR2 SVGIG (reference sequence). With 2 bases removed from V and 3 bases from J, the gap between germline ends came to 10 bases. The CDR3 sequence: CAWSSDSYYGYTF. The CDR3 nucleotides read TGTGCCTGGAGTTCGGACAGCTACTATGGCTACACCTTC.

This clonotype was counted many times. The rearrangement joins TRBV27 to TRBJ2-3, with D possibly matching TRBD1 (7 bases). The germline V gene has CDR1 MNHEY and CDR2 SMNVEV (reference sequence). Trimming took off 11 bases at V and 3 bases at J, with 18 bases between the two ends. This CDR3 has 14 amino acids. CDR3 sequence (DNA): TGTGCCGCCCACGAACAGGGGAGGACAGATACGCAGTATTTT. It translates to CAAHEQGRTDTQYF.

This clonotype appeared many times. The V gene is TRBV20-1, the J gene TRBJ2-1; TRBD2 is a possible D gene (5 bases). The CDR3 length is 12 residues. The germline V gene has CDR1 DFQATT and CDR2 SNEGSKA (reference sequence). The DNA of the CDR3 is TGCAGCGGGGTCCGCACGCACAATGAGCAGTTCTTC. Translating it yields CSGVRTHNEQFF.

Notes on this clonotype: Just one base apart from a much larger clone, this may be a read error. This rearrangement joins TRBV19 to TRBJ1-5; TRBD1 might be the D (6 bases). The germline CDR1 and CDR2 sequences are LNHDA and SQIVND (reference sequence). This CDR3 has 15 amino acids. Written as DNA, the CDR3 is TGTACCAGTAGCCCCGAGTCAGGGGGCAATCAGCCCCAGCATTTT. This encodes CTSSPESGGNQPQHF.